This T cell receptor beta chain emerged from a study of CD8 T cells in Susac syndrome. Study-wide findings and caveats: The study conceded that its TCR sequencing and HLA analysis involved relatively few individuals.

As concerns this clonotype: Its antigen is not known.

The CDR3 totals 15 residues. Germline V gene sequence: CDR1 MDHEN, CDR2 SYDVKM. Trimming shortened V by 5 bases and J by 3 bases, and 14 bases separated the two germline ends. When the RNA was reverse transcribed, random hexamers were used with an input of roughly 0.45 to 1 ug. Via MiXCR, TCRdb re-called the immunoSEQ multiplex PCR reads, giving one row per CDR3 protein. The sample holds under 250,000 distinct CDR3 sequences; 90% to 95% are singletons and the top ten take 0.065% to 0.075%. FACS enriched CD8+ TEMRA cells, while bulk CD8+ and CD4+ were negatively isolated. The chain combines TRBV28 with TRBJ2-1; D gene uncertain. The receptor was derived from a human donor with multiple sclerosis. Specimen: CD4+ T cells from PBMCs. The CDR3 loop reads CASSVLPENYNEQFF. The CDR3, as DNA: TGTGCCAGCAGTGTCCTTCCGGAAAACTACAATGAGCAGTTCTTC.